This record looks at one T cell receptor beta chain sequence and its context. The junction had 3 bases not matched to a gene; V was cut back by 0 bases and J by 2 bases. This CDR3 region has 15 residues. Germline V gene data show CDR1 as SGHTA and CDR2 as FQGNSA. Libraries were prepared by immunoSEQ multiplex PCR; TCRdb keeps only in-frame clonotypes and omits some of them. Seen here are under 170,000 clones, over 65% observed once, and the top ten hold 2.2%. The sample originates from a study of blood T cell repertoires in COVID-19. The V and J genes are TRBV7-2 and TRBJ1-2; 7 bases align to TRBD1. The TCR originated in a man aged 65 to 79 with acute or convalescent COVID-19. The material sequenced was peripheral blood. CDR3 residues: CASSLALGQNYGYTF. CDR3 DNA sequence: TGTGCCAGCAGCTTAGCCCTGGGACAGAACTATGGCTACACCTTC.